The 23 T cell receptor beta chains in this list originate from one sample, sequenced in a study of long-term antiretroviral therapy in people with HIV. The assay used was immunoSEQ (version v3.0), run at survey level. Produced via immunoSEQ multiplex PCR; TCRdb's table is partial and in-frame only. The table has 25,000 to 30,000 clones, around 87% seen once. This sample comprised unsorted PBMCs, obtained just over 2.6 years after starting antiretroviral therapy. The receptors here all came from a man aged 35 to 55 with HIV.

The CDR3 loop is CAWSVDRGNYGYTF. DNA of the CDR3: TGTGCCTGGAGTGTGGACAGGGGAAACTATGGCTACACCTTC. The rearrangement joins TRBV30 to TRBJ1-2, with 9 bases matching TRBD1. The CDR3 covers 14 residues. CDR1 is GTSNPN and CDR2 is SVGIG in the germline V gene (reference sequence). V shed 0 bases, J shed 2 bases, and the junction held 1 base outside the gene matches.

V and J are TRBV11-2 and TRBJ1-4; D might be TRBD1 (6 bases). The CDR3 consists of 15 residues. V was shortened by 5 bases and J by 7 bases, with 17 bases between the two germline ends. The germline V gene has CDR1 SGHAT and CDR2 FQNNGV. The CDR3 region has the DNA TGTGCCAGCAGCCCTCGGGGGGGCGATGGTGAAAAACTGTTTTTT. Its translation is CASSPRGGDGEKLFF.

In its sample, this clone was seen a few times. The gene calls are TRBV2 and TRBJ2-7, with TRBD2 matching 7 bases. The CDR3 is 16 residues long. CDR1 is SNHLY, CDR2 FYNNEI, per germline. V trimming: 6 bases; J trimming: 3 bases; junction bases outside the gene matches: 14. CDR3 coding DNA: TGTGCCAGCAGGCTCAGCCTAGCGGAAGCAAACTACGAGCAGTACTTC. This encodes CASRLSLAEANYEQYF.

The chain carries TRBV11-2 and TRBJ1-3; D unresolved. The germline V gene has CDR1 SGHAT and CDR2 FQNNGV. The germline V and J ends were trimmed by 7 bases and 4 bases, with 8 bases remaining between them. This CDR3 contains 12 residues. The CDR3 is CASTVGGNTIYF. Written as DNA, the CDR3 is TGTGCCAGCACCGTGGGGGGAAACACCATATATTTT.

The chain joins TRBV6-1 to TRBJ2-7; 8 bases line up with TRBD1. There are 14 residues in the CDR3. Germline V gives CDR1 MNHNS, CDR2 SASEGT. With V trimmed by 7 bases and J by 3 bases, 8 bases remained unmatched. The DNA for the CDR3 is TGTGCCAGCATGGCGTCAGGGGGCCTCTACGAGCAGTACTTC. Protein: CASMASGGLYEQYF.

CDR3 in DNA: TGTGCCAGCAGTTTTAGACAGGGGGCGCGGAGGGCGATTTCACCCCTCCACTTT. Amino acids: CASSFRQGARRAISPLHF. This sequence joins TRBV28 and TRBJ1-6; TRBD1 agrees at 10 bases. V lost 3 bases and J lost 9; bases outside the gene matches: 14. Germline V CDR1 and CDR2: MDHEN, SYDVKM. This CDR3 region has 18 residues. The variable domain in full, with the rest retrieved from reference TRBV28 and TRBJ1-6, is DVKVTQSSRYLVKRTGEKVFLECVQDMDHENMFWYRQDPGLGLRLIYFSYDVKMKEKGDIPEGYSVSREKKERFSLILESASTNQTSMYLCASSFRQGARRAISPLHFGNGTRLTVT.

The genes are TRBV2 and TRBJ1-2, with D perhaps TRBD1 (6 bases). Deletions cut 6 bases from V and 7 bases from J, with 12 bases between. The CDR3 has 12 residues. Germline V gene lookup returns CDR1 SNHLY and CDR2 FYNNEI. The chain's CDR3 is CASSPTGGGYTF. CDR3 coding DNA: TGTGCCAGCAGCCCGACAGGCGGTGGCTACACCTTC.

This rearrangement joins TRBV27 to TRBJ2-7; 8 bases map to TRBD1. The CDR3 covers 14 residues. The V segment lost 5 bases and the J segment 5 bases; nucleotides outside the gene matches: 8. Germline CDR1 and CDR2: MNHEY and SMNVEV (reference sequence). This CDR3 is CASSPIQGVNEQYF. CDR3 coding DNA: TGTGCCAGCAGTCCTATACAGGGGGTCAACGAGCAGTACTTC.

The V gene is TRBV11-1, the J gene TRBJ2-1, with D hard to call. CDR1 and CDR2 from the germline V gene are SGHAT and FQDESV (reference sequence). This CDR3 is 14 amino acids long. V was pared by 4 bases and J by 9 bases, with 16 bases between. The CDR3 DNA reads as TGTGCCAGCAGCTCACCTCTCTCCAACACTGAGCAGTTCTTC. Translated: CASSSPLSNTEQFF.

Sample share makes this clone medium-sized (0.01 to 0.1%). This chain links TRBV6-1 with TRBJ1-5, with D perhaps matching TRBD1 (6 bases). CDR1 is MNHNS, CDR2 SASEGT, per germline. This CDR3 has 14 amino acids. V was trimmed by 6 bases and J by 6 bases, leaving 15 bases between them. CDR3 nucleotides: TGTGCCAGCAGGAAACAGGGTTCGGGTCAGCCCCAGCATTTT. This encodes CASRKQGSGQPQHF.

The gene calls are TRBV6-1 and TRBJ1-5, with D uncertain. The V gene's germline CDR1 is MNHNS and CDR2 SASEGT. The V gene lost 1 base and the J gene lost 2 bases, with 12 bases spanning the gap. This CDR3 is 16 amino acids long. CDR3 nucleotides: TGTGCCAGCAGTGAAGTTCGAAACTCGGGCAATCAGCCCCAGCATTTT. It is translated as CASSEVRNSGNQPQHF.

V is TRBV5-8 and J is TRBJ2-3; TRBD1 agrees at 8 bases. The CDR3 is 17 amino acids. Germline CDR1 and CDR2: SGHTS and YDEGEE. V lost 3 bases, J lost 3 bases, and 12 bases stayed unmatched. CDR3 nucleotides: TGTGCCAGCAGCTCATCTCTCAGGACAGGGACGACAGATACGCAGTATTTT. This sequence encodes CASSSSLRTGTTDTQYF. Combining the CDR3 with reference TRBV5-8 and TRBJ2-3 gives the whole variable domain EAGVTQSPTHLIKTRGQQATLRCSPISGHTSVYWYQQALGLGLQFLLWYDEGEERNRGNFPPRFSGRQFPNYSSELNVNALELEDSALYLCASSSSLRTGTTDTQYFGPGTRLTVL.

The chain has TRBV21-1 and TRBJ2-7; no DNA check was done on the table's D call, TRBD1. TRBV21-1 is tagged as a pseudogene. CDR3 length: 13 residues. The CDR3 is CADQGQGTYEQYF. CDR3 DNA: TGTGCCGACCAGGGACAGGGTACCTACGAGCAGTACTTC.

The J gene is TRBJ1-1, the V gene TRBV7-9, with unresolved D. CDR3 length: 12 amino acids. Germline V gene lookup returns CDR1 SEHNR and CDR2 FQNEAQ (reference sequence). Trimming left V 10 bases short and J 0 bases short, with 9 bases between. The CDR3 nucleotides are TGTGCCATCCGTTCCTTGAACACTGAAGCTTTCTTT. As protein: CAIRSLNTEAFF.

The V and J genes are TRBV11-2 and TRBJ2-7; 7 bases line up with TRBD2. The V gene's germline CDR1 is SGHAT and CDR2 FQNNGV. Trimming at V came to 3 bases and at J to 5 bases, leaving 13 bases not matched to a gene. This CDR3 is built from 16 residues. CDR3 sequence reads: CASSLDGLAGANEQYF. The CDR3 DNA reads TGTGCCAGCAGCTTGGATGGGCTGGCGGGAGCTAACGAGCAGTACTTC.

The V call is TRBV7-9, the J call TRBJ2-5; D may be TRBD1 (6 bases). V dropped 0 bases and J dropped 3 bases, with 11 bases sitting between them. The CDR3 is 15 amino acids. Germline V gene data show CDR1 as SEHNR and CDR2 as FQNEAQ (reference sequence). The chain's CDR3 is CASSLAQAGEETQYF. CDR3 sequence (DNA): TGTGCCAGCAGCTTAGCGCAGGCAGGGGAAGAGACCCAGTACTTC.

The chain carries TRBV27 and TRBJ1-2, with a tentative D call TRBD1 (6 bases). Germline lookup yields CDR1 MNHEY and CDR2 SMNVEV (reference sequence). This CDR3 spans 14 amino acids. With 2 bases removed from V and 4 bases from J, the gap between germline ends came to 11 bases. CDR3 loop: CASSLRGWTYGYTF. Written as DNA, the CDR3 is TGTGCCAGCAGTTTAAGGGGGTGGACCTATGGCTACACCTTC.

The chain carries TRBV11-1 and TRBJ1-1, with D unclear. This CDR3 comprises 13 residues. V was shortened by 2 bases and J by 0 bases, with 4 bases between the two germline ends. In germline, CDR1 is SGHAT, CDR2 FQDESV (reference sequence). In nucleotides, the CDR3 is TGTGCCAGCAGCTTACGCTTGAACACTGAAGCTTTCTTT. It translates to CASSLRLNTEAFF.

V gene TRBV4-1 combines with J gene TRBJ2-5; 9 bases align to TRBD2. Germline V gene data show CDR1 as MGHRA and CDR2 as YSYEKL. J lost 2 bases, V lost 4 bases, and 5 bases had no gene match. This CDR3 contains 15 residues. The CDR3: CASSPETSGQETQYF. The CDR3 DNA sequence: TGCGCCAGCAGCCCAGAAACTAGCGGGCAAGAGACCCAGTACTTC.

The V gene is TRBV4-3, the J gene TRBJ1-5; D ambiguous. Germline V gene lookup returns CDR1 LGHNA and CDR2 YSLEER. The CDR3 is made up of 15 amino acids. V gave up 0 bases and J gave up 1 base, with 7 bases separating them. DNA of the CDR3: TGCGCCAGCAGCCAAGAGCCGGACAGCAATCAGCCCCAGCATTTT. It codes for CASSQEPDSNQPQHF.

The J gene is TRBJ2-7, the V gene TRBV4-2; TRBD1 agrees at 7 bases. Germline V gene data show CDR1 as LGHNA and CDR2 as YNFKEQ. After removal of 4 bases from V and 0 bases from J, the junction contained 6 bases not matched to a gene. The CDR3 is 15 amino acids. Written as DNA, the CDR3 is TGTGCCAGCAGCCGCCTGACAGGGAGCTCCTACGAGCAGTACTTC. It is translated as CASSRLTGSSYEQYF.

The rearrangement joins TRBV11-2 to TRBJ2-1; 7 nucleotides agree with TRBD1. Germline V CDR1 and CDR2: SGHAT, FQNNGV. The V segment lost 2 bases and the J segment 10 bases; nucleotides outside the gene matches: 8. The CDR3 sequence is 14 residues long. CDR3 protein: CASSLPQGRWEQFF. CDR3 DNA sequence: TGTGCCAGCAGCTTACCACAGGGGCGATGGGAGCAGTTCTTC.

This rearrangement joins TRBV4-1 to TRBJ1-3; the D is unclear. CDR3 size: 15 residues. Deletions cut 0 bases from V and 4 bases from J, with 10 bases between. Looked up from germline, CDR1 is MGHRA and CDR2 is YSYEKL. The CDR3 nucleotides are TGCGCCAGCAGCCAAGATCCTCCTCCCGGAAACACCATATATTTT. Protein product: CASSQDPPPGNTIYF.